Described below is a single T cell receptor beta chain sequence and its context. The antigen is not known. Original analysis: A classifier for distant metastasis in papillary thyroid cancer was constructed using CDR3 differences observed across clinicopathological groups. TCRdb re-called clones via MiXCR from the PCR reads. TCRdb assigned the V and J calls; the authors' analysis was not used. The repertoire holds some 35,000 clones, with 35% as singletons. Thyroid surgery was preceded by no treatment in any patient. The data were obtained in a study of metastatic and nonmetastatic thyroid tumors. Study-level background: Repertoires from malignant and benign thyroid patients were compared across blood and tumor or nodule tissue. General study points: It was reportedly found that TCR beta diversity was significantly higher in malignant thyroid tumors than in benign nodules, a difference seen in both blood and tumor samples.

This receptor was taken from a female donor with papillary thyroid cancer or a benign thyroid nodule (not recorded which). Some clones in this sample may be carry-over from other donors' samples. Material: tumor tissue.

The CDR3 DNA reads TGTGCCAGCAGTCCCTCGGGACAGACCTATGGCTACACCTTC. This encodes CASSPSGQTYGYTF. The V call is TRBV12-3 or TRBV12-4, the J call TRBJ1-2, with 7 nucleotides matching TRBD1. CDR3 length: 14 residues. V shed 5 bases, J shed 4 bases, and the junction held 7 bases outside the gene matches.